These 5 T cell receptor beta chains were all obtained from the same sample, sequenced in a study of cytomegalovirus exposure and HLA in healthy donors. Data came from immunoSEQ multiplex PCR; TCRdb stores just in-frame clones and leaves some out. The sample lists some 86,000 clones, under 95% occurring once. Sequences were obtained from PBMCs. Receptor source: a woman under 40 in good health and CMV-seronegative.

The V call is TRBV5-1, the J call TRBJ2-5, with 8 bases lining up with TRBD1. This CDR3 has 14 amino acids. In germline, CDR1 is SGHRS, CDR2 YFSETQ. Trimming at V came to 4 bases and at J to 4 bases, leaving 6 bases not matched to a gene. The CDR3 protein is CASSVEDRGETQYF. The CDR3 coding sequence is TGCGCCAGCAGCGTGGAAGACAGGGGAGAGACCCAGTACTTC.

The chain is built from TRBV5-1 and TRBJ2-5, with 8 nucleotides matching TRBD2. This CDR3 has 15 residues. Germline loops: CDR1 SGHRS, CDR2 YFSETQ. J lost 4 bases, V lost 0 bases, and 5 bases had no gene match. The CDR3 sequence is CASSLDPGGRETQYF. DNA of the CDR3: TGCGCCAGCAGCTTGGATCCGGGGGGGCGAGAGACCCAGTACTTC.

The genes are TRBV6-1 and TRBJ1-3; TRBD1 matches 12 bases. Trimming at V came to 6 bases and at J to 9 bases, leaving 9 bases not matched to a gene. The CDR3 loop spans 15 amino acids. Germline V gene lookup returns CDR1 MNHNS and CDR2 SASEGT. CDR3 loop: CASSLAGTGGPTIYF. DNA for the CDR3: TGTGCCAGCAGCCTCGCGGGGACAGGGGGCCCCACCATATATTTT.

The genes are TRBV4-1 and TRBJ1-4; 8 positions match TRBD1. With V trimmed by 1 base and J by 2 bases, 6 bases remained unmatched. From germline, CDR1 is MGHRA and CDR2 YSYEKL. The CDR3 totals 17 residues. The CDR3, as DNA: TGCGCCAGCAGCCAAGCGTACAGGGGGACTACTAATGAAAAACTGTTTTTT. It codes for CASSQAYRGTTNEKLFF.

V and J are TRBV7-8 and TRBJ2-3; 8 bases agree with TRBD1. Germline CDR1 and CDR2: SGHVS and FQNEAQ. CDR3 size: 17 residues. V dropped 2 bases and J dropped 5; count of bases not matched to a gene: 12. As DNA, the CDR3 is TGTGCCAGCAGCTTATGGATTGCCGAGACAGGGGTAGATACGCAGTATTTT. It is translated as CASSLWIAETGVDTQYF.